The 11 T cell receptor beta chains below were found in one sample sequenced in a study of identical twins. Each CDR3 protein gets one entry after TCRdb re-called the 5' RACE reads with MiXCR. The table has 250,000 to 300,000 distinct CDR3 sequences, about 8.9% seen once; the top ten hold 2.5% to 3.5%. These data also featured in a second study, about yellow fever vaccine responses in identical twins.

The specimen sequenced was CD8+ T cells sorted from blood. The receptors were gathered from a woman aged 18-29 years in good health.

The chain is built from TRBV14 and TRBJ1-2; possibly TRBD1 for D (5 bases). The CDR3 totals 13 residues. Trimming removed 4 bases at V and 4 bases at J, with 10 bases between. Germline V gene data show CDR1 as SGHDN and CDR2 as FVKESK. The CDR3 loop reads CASSPRDRYGYTF. CDR3 DNA: TGTGCCAGCAGCCCCCGGGACCGCTATGGCTACACCTTC.

The sample holds a few counts of this clonotype. J is TRBJ2-7 and V is TRBV5-1; unclear D gene. The CDR3 has 14 amino acids. V dropped 0 bases and J dropped 2 bases, with 9 bases sitting between them. Germline V gene data show CDR1 as SGHRS and CDR2 as YFSETQ. In DNA form, the CDR3 reads TGCGCCAGCAGCTTGGTGCCCAGAGCCTACGAGCAGTACTTC. This sequence encodes CASSLVPRAYEQYF.

This clonotype was detected a few times. The chain combines TRBV5-1 with TRBJ2-1; TRBD1 matches 8 bases. V shed 4 bases, J shed 15 bases, and the junction held 15 bases outside the gene matches. The CDR3 length is 14 residues. CDR1 and CDR2 (germline): SGHRS, YFSETQ. The CDR3 loop reads CASSPGQGGASRFF. The CDR3 coding sequence is TGCGCCAGCAGCCCCGGACAGGGTGGCGCCTCCAGGTTCTTC.

The table lists this clonotype with many counts. The chain is built from TRBV29-1 and TRBJ2-7; weak D call: TRBD1 (5 bases). Per the germline V gene, CDR1 is SQVTM and CDR2 is ANQGSEA. Trimming removed 0 bases from V and 9 bases from J, with 12 bases in between. The CDR3 totals 12 residues. Here the CDR3 reads CSVEDDSKGQYF. The CDR3 coding sequence is TGCAGCGTTGAAGACGACAGCAAGGGGCAGTACTTC.

This clonotype was counted between two and nine times. The rearrangement joins TRBV6-4 to TRBJ2-1; a weak D match, TRBD2 (5 bases). Germline CDR1 is MRHNA and CDR2 is SNTAGT. CDR3 length: 13 residues. V was shortened by 3 bases and J by 4 bases, with 7 bases between the two germline ends. The CDR3 coding sequence is TGTGCCAGCAGTGAGGGAGATTACAATGAGCAGTTCTTC. This translates into CASSEGDYNEQFF.

The sample holds a few counts of this clonotype. The CDR3 DNA reads TGCGCCAGCAGCCAAGATCTTACTAGTCCTCTCTACGAGCAGTACTTC. Translated, it gives CASSQDLTSPLYEQYF. V and J are TRBV4-3 and TRBJ2-7, with D perhaps matching TRBD2 (5 bases). Germline V gene sequence: CDR1 LGHNA, CDR2 YSLEER. The CDR3 covers 16 residues. The V and J ends lost 0 bases and 3 bases respectively, with 15 bases between them.

This chain links TRBV4-3 with TRBJ2-1, with TRBD2 matching over 8 bases. Germline-derived CDR1 and CDR2 are LGHNA and YSLEER. CDR3 length equals 15 residues. The trim removed 1 base at V and 4 bases at J, leaving 3 bases unmatched. The CDR3 loop is CASSQGSGAYNEQFF. CDR3 DNA sequence: TGCGCCAGCAGCCAAGGTAGCGGGGCTTACAATGAGCAGTTCTTC.

J is TRBJ2-3 and V is TRBV6-1; D tentatively fits TRBD1 or TRBD2 (6 bases each). The CDR3 runs to 16 residues. Germline-derived CDR1 and CDR2 are MNHNS and SASEGT. Trimming left V 7 bases short and J 0 bases short, with 17 bases between. CDR3 bases: TGTGCCAGCATTGGCCCGGGGGCGGCTAGCACAGATACGCAGTATTTT. Its translation: CASIGPGAASTDTQYF.

The table lists this clonotype with many counts. The chain employs TRBV24-1 and TRBJ2-2; 8 nucleotides line up with TRBD1. V trimming: 3 bases; J trimming: 3 bases; junction bases outside the gene matches: 2. The CDR3 covers 15 residues. Germline V lookup: CDR1 KGHDR, CDR2 SFDVKD. The CDR3 bases are TGTGCCACCAGTGATCAGGACAGGGACACCGGGGAGCTGTTTTTT. Its protein is CATSDQDRDTGELFF.

This clonotype appeared many times. V usage is TRBV25-1 and J usage is TRBJ2-1, with 7 bases identical to TRBD1. With 5 bases clipped from V and 8 bases from J, the junction kept 12 bases outside the gene matches. The CDR3 is 15 residues long. CDR1 and CDR2 from the germline V gene are MGHDK and SYGVNS. CDR3 nucleotide sequence: TGTGCCAGCAGTACAGGGGTCGGTTTCGACGATGAGCAGTTCTTC. As protein: CASSTGVGFDDEQFF. The full variable domain, its missing parts supplied by reference TRBV25-1 and TRBJ2-1, is EADIYQTPRYLVIGTGKKITLECSQTMGHDKMYWYQQDPGMELHLIHYSYGVNSTEKGDLSSESTVSRIRTEHFPLTLESARPSHTSQYLCASSTGVGFDDEQFFGPGTRLTVL.

This rearrangement joins TRBV29-1 to TRBJ2-7; TRBD1 matches 7 bases. From germline, CDR1 is SQVTM and CDR2 ANQGSEA. The trim removed 4 bases at V and 3 bases at J, leaving 9 bases unmatched. The CDR3 covers 14 residues. As DNA, the CDR3 is TGCAGCGTTGTCAGGGACAGACCTTACTACGAGCAGTACTTC. It translates to CSVVRDRPYYEQYF.